The 11 T cell receptor beta chains presented below share a single source sample, sequenced in a study of spatial heterogeneity in lung cancer. TCRdb redid the calling of the 5' RACE reads with MiXCR, one entry per CDR3 protein. The sample lists some 4,500 distinct CDR3 sequences; roughly 24% were seen once. Specified time point: blood at routine non-recurrence follow-up after resection. The starting material was PBMCs, obtained at follow-up. Receptors originate from a male donor with early-stage non-small cell lung cancer.

J is TRBJ2-1 and V is TRBV7-2; D is uncertain. Germline V gives CDR1 SGHTA, CDR2 FQGNSA. There are 13 residues in the CDR3. V was shortened by 3 bases and J by 8 bases, with 11 bases between the two germline ends. The CDR3 here is CASSFEKVYEQFF. The DNA for the CDR3 is TGTGCCAGCAGCTTTGAAAAGGTCTATGAGCAGTTCTTC.

This chain uses TRBV19 with TRBJ1-6, with TRBD1 as a possible D gene (6 bases). The CDR3 consists of 14 residues. Trimming took 6 bases from V and 8 from J, leaving 14 bases between them. Germline values: CDR1 LNHDA, CDR2 SQIVND (reference sequence). In nucleotides, the CDR3 is TGTGCCAGTAGCGGAACAGGGACCTATTCACCCCTCCACTTT. Amino acid sequence: CASSGTGTYSPLHF.

By share of the sample, this clonotype is medium-sized. The chain recombines TRBV5-5 with TRBJ1-1; D call uncertain. Per germline, CDR1 SGHKS and CDR2 YYEKEE (reference sequence). The CDR3 sequence is 16 residues long. The V gene lost 0 bases and the J gene lost 0 bases, with 12 bases spanning the gap. CDR3 sequence reads: CASSLGTARMNTEAFF. CDR3 bases: TGTGCCAGCAGCTTGGGTACAGCTCGGATGAACACTGAAGCTTTCTTT.

By share of the sample, this clonotype is medium-sized. The rearrangement uses TRBV6-6 and TRBJ1-4, with 7 bases that match TRBD1. V lost 6 bases to trimming and J lost 6 bases; unmatched junction nucleotides: 4. Germline values: CDR1 MNHNY, CDR2 SVGAGI (reference sequence). CDR3 length: 13 residues. The CDR3 DNA is TGTGCCAGCAGACCCGGGACAGATGAAAAACTGTTTTTT. It specifies CASRPGTDEKLFF.

The chain carries TRBV11-2 and TRBJ2-7, with 8 bases aligning to TRBD2. Germline CDR1 is SGHAT and CDR2 is FQNNGV. V lost 4 bases to trimming and J lost 6 bases; unmatched junction nucleotides: 2. The CDR3 is made up of 12 amino acids. DNA of the CDR3: TGTGCCAGCAGCTCGGGACTAGGCGAGCAGTACTTC. Its protein product is CASSSGLGEQYF.

This clonotype is medium-sized (0.01 to 0.1%) by share. The chain joins TRBV12-3 or TRBV12-4 to TRBJ1-5, with 10 bases matching TRBD1. This CDR3 comprises 17 residues. The junction had 8 bases not matched to a gene; V was cut back by 3 bases and J by 3 bases. CDR3 DNA sequence: TGTGCCAGCAGTTTTGACACCGGGACAGGGGACAATCAGCCCCAGCATTTT. Its translation is CASSFDTGTGDNQPQHF.

V is TRBV11-2 and J is TRBJ2-2; the D is unclear. CDR3 length equals 11 residues. Germline V CDR1 and CDR2: SGHAT, FQNNGV. Trimming removed 6 bases at V and 5 bases at J, with 4 bases between. CDR3 coding DNA: TGTGCCAGCAGGGTTACCGGGGAGCTGTTTTTT. Amino acid sequence: CASRVTGELFF.

This clonotype was counted only a few times. The rearrangement links TRBV29-1 to TRBJ1-2; no definite D call. CDR1 SQVTM and CDR2 ANQGSEA come from the germline V gene. The CDR3 runs to 12 residues. The ends were cut back, 3 bases at V and 4 bases at J, with 9 bases in the middle. CDR3 sequence: CSVDHPAYGYTF. CDR3 nucleotide sequence: TGCAGCGTTGACCACCCTGCCTATGGCTACACCTTC.

By share, this clonotype counts as large. The gene calls are TRBV29-1 and TRBJ1-2; no clear D. Germline V gene data show CDR1 as SQVTM and CDR2 as ANQGSEA. V gave up 2 bases and J gave up 8 bases, with 9 bases separating them. The CDR3 totals 11 residues. The CDR3 nucleotides read TGCAGCGTTGAACACCTCTTAGGCTACACCTTC. This translates into CSVEHLLGYTF.

The chain joins TRBV9 to TRBJ2-5, with 8 bases lining up with TRBD2. Germline assignment: CDR1 SGDLS and CDR2 YYNGEE. J gave up 7 bases and V 0 bases, and 8 bases lay outside the gene matches. The CDR3 length is 15 residues. The CDR3 region has the DNA TGTGCCAGCAGCGTAGCCGGCGGGGGGACCTCGACCCAGTACTTC. It is translated as CASSVAGGGTSTQYF.

This clonotype is medium-sized within its sample. The chain has TRBV18 and TRBJ2-2; D is possibly TRBD2 (5 bases). Looked up from germline, CDR1 is KGHSH and CDR2 is LQKENI. V was trimmed by 2 bases and J by 5 bases, leaving 9 bases between them. This CDR3 comprises 14 residues. The CDR3 DNA follows: TGTGCCAGCTCACCATCGGGAAGTACCGGGGAGCTGTTTTTT. Translated: CASSPSGSTGELFF.